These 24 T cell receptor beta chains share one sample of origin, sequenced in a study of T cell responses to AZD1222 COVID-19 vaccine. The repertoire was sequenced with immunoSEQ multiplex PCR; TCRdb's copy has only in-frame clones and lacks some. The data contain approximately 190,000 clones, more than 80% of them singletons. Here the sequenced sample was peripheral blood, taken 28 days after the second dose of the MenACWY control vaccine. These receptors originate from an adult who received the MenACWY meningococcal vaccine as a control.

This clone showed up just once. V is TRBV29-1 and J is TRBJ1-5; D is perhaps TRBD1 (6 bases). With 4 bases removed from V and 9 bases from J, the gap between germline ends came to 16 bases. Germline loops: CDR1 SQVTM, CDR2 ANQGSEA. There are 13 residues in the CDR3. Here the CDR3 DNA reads TGCAGCGTTGGAGACAAGGGGGAAGGGCCCCAGCATTTT. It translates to CSVGDKGEGPQHF. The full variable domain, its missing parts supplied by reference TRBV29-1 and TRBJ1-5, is SAVISQKPSRDICQRGTSLTIQCQVDSQVTMMFWYRQQPGQSLTLIATANQGSEATYESGFVIDKFPISRPNLTFSTLTVSNMSPEDSSIYLCSVGDKGEGPQHFGDGTRLSIL.

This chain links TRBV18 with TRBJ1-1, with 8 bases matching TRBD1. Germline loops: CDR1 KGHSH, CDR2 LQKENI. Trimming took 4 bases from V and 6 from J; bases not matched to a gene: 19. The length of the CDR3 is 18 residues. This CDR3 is CASSQGQVSSQGRAEAFF. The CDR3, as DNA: TGTGCCAGCTCACAGGGACAGGTCTCTTCCCAGGGTAGGGCTGAAGCTTTCTTT.

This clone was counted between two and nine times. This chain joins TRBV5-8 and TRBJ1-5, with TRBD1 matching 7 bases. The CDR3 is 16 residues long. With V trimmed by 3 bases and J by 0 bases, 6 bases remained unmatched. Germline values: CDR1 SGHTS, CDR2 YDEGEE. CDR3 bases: TGTGCCAGCAGCTCCCACAGGGGAGGTAGCAATCAGCCCCAGCATTTT. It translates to CASSSHRGGSNQPQHF. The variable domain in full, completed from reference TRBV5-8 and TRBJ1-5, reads EAGVTQSPTHLIKTRGQQATLRCSPISGHTSVYWYQQALGLGLQFLLWYDEGEERNRGNFPPRFSGRQFPNYSSELNVNALELEDSALYLCASSSHRGGSNQPQHFGDGTRLSIL.

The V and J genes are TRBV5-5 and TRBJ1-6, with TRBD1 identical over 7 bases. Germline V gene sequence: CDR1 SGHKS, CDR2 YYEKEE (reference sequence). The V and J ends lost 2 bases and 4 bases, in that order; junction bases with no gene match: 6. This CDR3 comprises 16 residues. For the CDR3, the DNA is TGTGCCAGCAGCTTTAAACGGGACAGTTATAATTCACCCCTCCACTTT. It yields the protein CASSFKRDSYNSPLHF.

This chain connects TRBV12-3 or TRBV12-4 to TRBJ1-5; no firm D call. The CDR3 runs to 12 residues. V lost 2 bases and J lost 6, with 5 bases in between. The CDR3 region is CASSLSPQPQHF. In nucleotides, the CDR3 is TGTGCCAGCAGTTTAAGCCCTCAGCCCCAGCATTTT.

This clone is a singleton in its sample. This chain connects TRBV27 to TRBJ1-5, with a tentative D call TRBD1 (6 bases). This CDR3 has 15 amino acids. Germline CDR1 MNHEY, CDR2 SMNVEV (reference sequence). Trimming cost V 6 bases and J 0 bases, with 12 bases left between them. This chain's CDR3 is CASSRLDSSNQPQHF. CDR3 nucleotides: TGTGCCAGCAGCCGGCTGGACAGTAGCAATCAGCCCCAGCATTTT.

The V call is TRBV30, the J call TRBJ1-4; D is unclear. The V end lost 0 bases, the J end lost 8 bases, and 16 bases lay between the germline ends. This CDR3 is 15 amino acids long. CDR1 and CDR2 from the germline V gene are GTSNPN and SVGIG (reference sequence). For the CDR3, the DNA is TGTGCCTGGAGTGTATATTCATCCGAGAAGGAAAAACTGTTTTTT. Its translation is CAWSVYSSEKEKLFF. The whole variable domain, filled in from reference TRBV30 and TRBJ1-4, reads SQTIHQWPATLVQPVGSPLSLECTVEGTSNPNLYWYRQAAGRGLQLLFYSVGIGQISSEVPQNLSASRPQDRQFILSSKKLLLSDSGFYLCAWSVYSSEKEKLFFGSGTQLSVL.

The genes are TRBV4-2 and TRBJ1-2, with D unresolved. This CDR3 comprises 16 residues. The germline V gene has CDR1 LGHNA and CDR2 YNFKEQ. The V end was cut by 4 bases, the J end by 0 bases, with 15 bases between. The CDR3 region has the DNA TGTGCCAGCAGCCCCGGGCAGAGGTCTACTAACTATGGCTACACCTTC. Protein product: CASSPGQRSTNYGYTF.

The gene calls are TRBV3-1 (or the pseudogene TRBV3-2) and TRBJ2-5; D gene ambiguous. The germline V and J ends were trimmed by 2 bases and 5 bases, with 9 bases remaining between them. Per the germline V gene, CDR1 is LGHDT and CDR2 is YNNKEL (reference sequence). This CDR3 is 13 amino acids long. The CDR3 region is CASSQWKWETQYF. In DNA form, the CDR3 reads TGTGCCAGCAGCCAATGGAAATGGGAGACCCAGTACTTC.

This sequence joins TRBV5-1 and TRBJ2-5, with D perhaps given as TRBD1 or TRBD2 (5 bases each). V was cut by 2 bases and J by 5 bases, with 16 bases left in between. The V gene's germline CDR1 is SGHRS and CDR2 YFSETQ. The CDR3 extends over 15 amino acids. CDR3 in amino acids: CASSFLGPGRETQYF. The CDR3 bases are TGCGCCAGCAGCTTTCTAGGGCCGGGGCGGGAGACCCAGTACTTC.

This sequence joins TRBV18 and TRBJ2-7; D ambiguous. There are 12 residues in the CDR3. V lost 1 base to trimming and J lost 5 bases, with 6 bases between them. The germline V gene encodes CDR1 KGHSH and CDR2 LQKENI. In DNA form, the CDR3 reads TGTGCCAGCTCACCACTGGGGAACGAGCAGTACTTC. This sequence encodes CASSPLGNEQYF.

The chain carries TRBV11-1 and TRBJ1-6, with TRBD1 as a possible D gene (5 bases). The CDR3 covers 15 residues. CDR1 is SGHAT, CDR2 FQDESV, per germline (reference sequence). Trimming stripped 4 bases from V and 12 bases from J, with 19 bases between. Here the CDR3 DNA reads TGTGCCAGCAGCTCTACCACCGGGACCGCGTTACCCCTCCACTTT. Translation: CASSSTTGTALPLHF.

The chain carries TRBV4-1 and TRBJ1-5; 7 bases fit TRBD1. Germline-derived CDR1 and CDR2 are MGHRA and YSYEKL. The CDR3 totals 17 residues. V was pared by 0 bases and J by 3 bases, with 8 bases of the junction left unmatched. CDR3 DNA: TGCGCCAGCAGCCAAGATATAACAGGGGCGGCCAATCAGCCCCAGCATTTT. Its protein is CASSQDITGAANQPQHF.

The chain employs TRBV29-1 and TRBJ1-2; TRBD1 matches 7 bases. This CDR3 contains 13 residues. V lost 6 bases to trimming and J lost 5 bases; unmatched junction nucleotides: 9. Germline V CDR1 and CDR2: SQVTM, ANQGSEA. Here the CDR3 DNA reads TGCAGCGTCGTAAAGGGGACAGCATATGGCTACACCTTC. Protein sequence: CSVVKGTAYGYTF.

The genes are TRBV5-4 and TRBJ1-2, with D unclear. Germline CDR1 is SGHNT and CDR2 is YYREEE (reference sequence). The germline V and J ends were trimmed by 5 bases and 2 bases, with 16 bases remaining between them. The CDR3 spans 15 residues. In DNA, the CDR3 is TGTGCCAGCAGTTTGAGCGACTACCCGAACTATGGCTACACCTTC. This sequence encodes CASSLSDYPNYGYTF.

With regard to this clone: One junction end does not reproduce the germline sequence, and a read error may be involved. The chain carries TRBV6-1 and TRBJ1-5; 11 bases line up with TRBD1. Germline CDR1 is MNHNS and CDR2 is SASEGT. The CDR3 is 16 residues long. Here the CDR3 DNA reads TGTGCCAGCAGTCAAGCCGGGACAGGGGGAGGCCAGCCCCAGCATTTT. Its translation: CASSQAGTGGGQPQHF.

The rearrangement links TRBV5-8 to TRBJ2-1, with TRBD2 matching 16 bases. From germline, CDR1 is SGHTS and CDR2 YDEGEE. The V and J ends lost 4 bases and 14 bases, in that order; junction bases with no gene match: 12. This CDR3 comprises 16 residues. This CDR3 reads CASSISTGTSGGEEFF. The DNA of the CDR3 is TGTGCCAGCAGCATATCGACCGGGACTAGCGGGGGGGAAGAGTTCTTC.

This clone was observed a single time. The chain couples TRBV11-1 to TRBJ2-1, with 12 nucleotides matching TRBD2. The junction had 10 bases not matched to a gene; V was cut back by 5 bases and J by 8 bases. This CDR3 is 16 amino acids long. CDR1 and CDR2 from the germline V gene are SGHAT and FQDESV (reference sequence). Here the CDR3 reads CASSQATSGRRDEQFF. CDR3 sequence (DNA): TGTGCCAGCAGCCAAGCGACTAGCGGGAGACGCGATGAGCAGTTCTTC.

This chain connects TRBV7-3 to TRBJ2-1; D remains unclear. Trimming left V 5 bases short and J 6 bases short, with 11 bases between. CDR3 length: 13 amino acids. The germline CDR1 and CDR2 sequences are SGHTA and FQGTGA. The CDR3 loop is CASSIGPANEQFF. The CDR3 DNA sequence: TGTGCCAGCAGCATTGGGCCCGCCAATGAGCAGTTCTTC.

CDR3 sequence (DNA): TGTGCCACCAGCACTGCGTTACTCAATGAGCAGTTCTTC. Encoded protein: CATSTALLNEQFF. The chain has TRBV15 and TRBJ2-1; D remains ambiguous. The CDR3 length is 13 residues. Germline-derived CDR1 and CDR2 are LNHNV and YYDKDF (reference sequence). V shed 4 bases and J shed 6 bases, with 10 bases lying between them.

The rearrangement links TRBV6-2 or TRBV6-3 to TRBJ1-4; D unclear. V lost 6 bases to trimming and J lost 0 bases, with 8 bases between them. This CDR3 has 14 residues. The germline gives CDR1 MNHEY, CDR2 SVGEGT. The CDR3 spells CASSRQATNEKLFF. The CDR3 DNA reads TGTGCCAGCAGCAGACAAGCAACTAATGAAAAACTGTTTTTT.

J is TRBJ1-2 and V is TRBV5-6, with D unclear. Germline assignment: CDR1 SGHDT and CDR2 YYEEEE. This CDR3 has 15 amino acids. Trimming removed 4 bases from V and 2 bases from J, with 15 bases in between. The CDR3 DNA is TGTGCCAGCAGCCCCTCCGTCGTCCGAAACTATGGCTACACCTTC. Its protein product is CASSPSVVRNYGYTF.

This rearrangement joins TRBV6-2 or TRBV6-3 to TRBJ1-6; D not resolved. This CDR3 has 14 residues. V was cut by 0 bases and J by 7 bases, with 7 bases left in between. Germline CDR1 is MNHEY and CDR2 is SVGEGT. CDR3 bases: TGTGCCAGCAGTTACTCAGCAGCGAATTCACCCCTCCACTTT. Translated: CASSYSAANSPLHF.

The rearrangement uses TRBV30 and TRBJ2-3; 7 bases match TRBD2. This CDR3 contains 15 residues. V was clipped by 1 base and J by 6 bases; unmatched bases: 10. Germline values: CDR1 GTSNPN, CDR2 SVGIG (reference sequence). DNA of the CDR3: TGTGCCTGGAGTGCCCTACGAGGGGAGGGGGATACGCAGTATTTT. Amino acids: CAWSALRGEGDTQYF.